The clone carrying this TCR beta chain was seen a single time. Its target is unknown. These data originate in a study of cytomegalovirus exposure and HLA in healthy donors. Overall study results and limits: Some V segments, TRBV6-2 and TRBV6-3 among them, were indistinguishable and were therefore excluded. As confirmed in vitro, three CMV-associated chains were specific for CMV antigens. It was likely that a cluster of highly shared sequence variants was a sequencing artifact.

The PCR made use of 60 Vbeta and 13 Jbeta primers. Authors' analysis steps: The count from a later analysis was some 76 million unique TCR beta chains, 9 million to 12 million of them shared. Produced via immunoSEQ multiplex PCR; TCRdb's table is partial and in-frame only. D and trimming were read from the DNA, whereas the V and J calls and clone size are those reported in that table. The top ten hold 5% to 6% of the sample, which has 98,000 or so clones, approximately 80% seen once. The germline V gene encodes CDR1 PRHDT and CDR2 FYEKMQ (reference sequence). This CDR3 region has 15 residues. Trimming left V 0 bases short and J 0 bases short, with 6 bases between.

Sequencing input: PBMCs. The origin of this receptor is a woman aged 18-29 years in good health and CMV-seropositive. The J gene is TRBJ2-1, the V gene TRBV13; D possibly corresponds to TRBD1 (5 bases). In DNA, the CDR3 is TGTGCCAGCAGCTTAGGTACAGGCTCCTACAATGAGCAGTTCTTC. Translation: CASSLGTGSYNEQFF.